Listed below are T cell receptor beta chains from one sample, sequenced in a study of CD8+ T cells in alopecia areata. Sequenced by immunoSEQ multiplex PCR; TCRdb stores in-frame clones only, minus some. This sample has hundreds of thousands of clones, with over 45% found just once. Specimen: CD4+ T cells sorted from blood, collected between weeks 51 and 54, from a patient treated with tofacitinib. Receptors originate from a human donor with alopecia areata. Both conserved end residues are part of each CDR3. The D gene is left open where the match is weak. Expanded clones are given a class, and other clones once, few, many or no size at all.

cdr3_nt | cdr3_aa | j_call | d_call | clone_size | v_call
TGTGCCAGCAGCTTAAGTAGTTCCTACGAGCAGTACTTC | CASSLSSSYEQYF | TRBJ2-7 | . | . | TRBV7-2
TGTGCCAGCGCTTTATTCGCGGGCAATCAGCCCCAGCATTTT | CASALFAGNQPQHF | TRBJ1-5 | . | . | TRBV7-2
TGTGCCAGCAGCTTACGGAGGGCAGAGGGGTCACCCCTCCACTTT | CASSLRRAEGSPLHF | TRBJ1-6 | . | . | TRBV13
TGTGCCTGGAGTGTGGGGGGGCGTGGGTCACCCCTCCACTTT | CAWSVGGRGSPLHF | TRBJ1-6 | . | . | TRBV30
TGTGCTAGCAGCCTGGACAACACAGATACGCAGTATTTT | CASSLDNTDTQYF | TRBJ2-3 | . | . | TRBV7-7
TGTGCCAGCAGCTGGACAGCCTCTGGCTACGAGCAGTACTTC | CASSWTASGYEQYF | TRBJ2-7 | . | . | TRBV7-8
TGCGCCAGCAGCCAAGTGATGCAGTCTAACTATGGCTACACCTTC | CASSQVMQSNYGYTF | TRBJ1-2 | . | few | TRBV4-1
TGCAGCGTTGAACAGGGTTACGGACGACAAGAGACCCAGTACTTC | CSVEQGYGRQETQYF | TRBJ2-5 | . | . | TRBV29-1
TGCGCCAGCAACCCCGGCGGACCGAACACTGAAGCTTTCTTT | CASNPGGPNTEAFF | TRBJ1-1 | . | . | TRBV5-1
TGCAGCGTTGGCCTCGACAGGGGTTACGAGCAGTACTTC | CSVGLDRGYEQYF | TRBJ2-7 | TRBD1 | . | TRBV29-1
TGTGCCTGGAGTTTAGGCCTAGAAGCTTTCTTT | CAWSLGLEAFF | TRBJ1-1 | . | . | TRBV30
TGTGCCTGGATGAGCCTTACGAGGGGTAATTCACCCCTCCACTTT | CAWMSLTRGNSPLHF | TRBJ1-6 | . | . | TRBV30
TGTGCCAGCAGCGTGGGGATGAGGACTGAAGCTTTCTTT | CASSVGMRTEAFF | TRBJ1-1 | . | . | TRBV9
TGTGCCTGGAACCTTCTTCGGGGGGACCTAGCGACCCAGTACTTC | CAWNLLRGDLATQYF | TRBJ2-5 | TRBD2 | . | TRBV30
TGCGCCAGCAGCCAGAGTCCCGCAGATACGCAGTATTTT | CASSQSPADTQYF | TRBJ2-3 | . | . | TRBV5-1
TGCAGCTACAGGGCGGGAACTAATGAAAAACTGTTTTTT | CSYRAGTNEKLFF | TRBJ1-4 | . | . | TRBV29-1
TGTGCCTGGGGACAGGTTTTAGGCGAACTGTTTTTT | CAWGQVLGELFF | TRBJ1-4 | TRBD1 | once | TRBV30
TGTGCCAGCAGGGAGGGGACGGGGAGCTCCTACGAGCAGTACTTC | CASREGTGSSYEQYF | TRBJ2-7 | . | few | TRBV6-5
TGTGCCAGCTCACCTGGTAAGACAGCTAGCACAGATACGCAGTATTTT | CASSPGKTASTDTQYF | TRBJ2-3 | . | . | TRBV18
TGCGCCAGCGGACACCGCCCGGGGGGCGTCACAGATACGCAGTATTTT | CASGHRPGGVTDTQYF | TRBJ2-3 | . | . | TRBV5-1
TGTGCCAGCAGCCAAGATGCCGTTCAGCCCCAGCATTTT | CASSQDAVQPQHF | TRBJ1-5 | . | . | TRBV14
TGTGCCAGCATTACGACAGGGAGGACTGAAGCTTTCTTT | CASITTGRTEAFF | TRBJ1-1 | TRBD1 | few | TRBV2
TGTGCCAGTAGTCAACAGGGTTTGGTCACTGAAGCTTTCTTT | CASSQQGLVTEAFF | TRBJ1-1 | . | . | TRBV19
TGCGCCAGCAGCAACCAGCTTAACCAAGAGACCCAGTACTTC | CASSNQLNQETQYF | TRBJ2-5 | . | . | TRBV5-1
TGTGCCTGGAGGGAAAACAGGGCCCCTAATAGCAATCAGCCCCAGCATTTT | CAWRENRAPNSNQPQHF | TRBJ1-5 | . | few | TRBV30
TGTGCCAGCAGTTTCTCCAGGGGGGGCCATGGCTACACCTTC | CASSFSRGGHGYTF | TRBJ1-2 | TRBD1 | few | TRBV27
TGTGCCACCAGCAGAGATGGGGACTGGAGCTCCTACGAGCAGTACTTC | CATSRDGDWSSYEQYF | TRBJ2-7 | . | . | TRBV15
TGCAGCGTCCGAATTCGGATGGGAAACACTGAAGCTTTCTTT | CSVRIRMGNTEAFF | TRBJ1-1 | . | . | TRBV29-1
TGTGCCTGGAGCCCTAAGCAGGGGTACACTGAAGCTTTCTTT | CAWSPKQGYTEAFF | TRBJ1-1 | . | few | TRBV30
TGCAGCGTTGGGGCTGACTCACCCCTCCACTTT | CSVGADSPLHF | TRBJ1-6 | . | . | TRBV29-1
TGTGCCAGCAGCGTACATACAGGGATCGGGGAGACCCAGTACTTC | CASSVHTGIGETQYF | TRBJ2-5 | . | . | TRBV9
TGTGCCTGGAGTGTGCAGCTCAACTATGGCTACACCTTC | CAWSVQLNYGYTF | TRBJ1-2 | . | . | TRBV30
TGTGCCTGGACCAGGATACTAGCTACCTTCTTC | CAWTRILATFF | TRBJ2-1 | . | . | TRBV30
TGTGCCAGCAGACCATATGCCTCTGGGGCCAACGTCCTGACTTTC | CASRPYASGANVLTF | TRBJ2-6 | . | . | TRBV7-8
TGCAGCGTTGAGGACGGAAGCAATCAGCCCCAGCATTTT | CSVEDGSNQPQHF | TRBJ1-5 | . | . | TRBV29-1
TGTGCCACCACAGGGACTAAGTCGAACACTGAAGCTTTCTTT | CATTGTKSNTEAFF | TRBJ1-1 | . | few | TRBV6-6
TGTGCCAGCAGCTTAGTTGGAGGGTACGCCGGCTCCTACGAGCAGTACTTC | CASSLVGGYAGSYEQYF | TRBJ2-7 | . | . | TRBV7-2
TGTGCCGGCCTAAGGGAGATCACAGATACGCAGTATTTT | CAGLREITDTQYF | TRBJ2-3 | . | once | TRBV2
TGTGCCTGGAGTCCCATAGGAGATTCACCCCTCCACTTT | CAWSPIGDSPLHF | TRBJ1-6 | . | . | TRBV30
TGCGCCAGCAGCTTGGTTGGAGGGGCAGCCCACGAGCAGTACTTC | CASSLVGGAAHEQYF | TRBJ2-7 | . | . | TRBV5-1
TGCAGCGTTTCTACAGGGGCAGATACGCAGTATTTT | CSVSTGADTQYF | TRBJ2-3 | TRBD1 | few | TRBV29-1
TGCAGCGTTGGTACAGTCAACTATGGCTACACCTTC | CSVGTVNYGYTF | TRBJ1-2 | . | . | TRBV29-1
TGCAGCGTGCACAGGGTGGACACTGAAGCTTTCTTT | CSVHRVDTEAFF | TRBJ1-1 | . | . | TRBV29-1
TGCGCCAGCAGCTTTGGAGGGTTCGGTAATGAGCAGTTCTTC | CASSFGGFGNEQFF | TRBJ2-1 | . | . | TRBV5-1
TGTGCCAGCAGCTTACCGGGACTAGTAAATGAGCAGTTCTTC | CASSLPGLVNEQFF | TRBJ2-1 | TRBD2 | . | TRBV7-2
TGCAGCGTCCTGACAGGGGCCGCCTACGAGCAGTACTTC | CSVLTGAAYEQYF | TRBJ2-7 | TRBD1 | once | TRBV29-1
TGTGCCTGGAGTGTGAACACACTTAATTCACCCCTCCACTTT | CAWSVNTLNSPLHF | TRBJ1-6 | . | . | TRBV30
TGTGCCAGCAGCGTCGGACTCTCGAACACTGAAGCTTTCTTT | CASSVGLSNTEAFF | TRBJ1-1 | . | few | TRBV11-1
TGTGCCAGCAGCTTAGGACAGGGTTACTACGAGCAGTACTTC | CASSLGQGYYEQYF | TRBJ2-7 | TRBD1 | . | TRBV7-9
TGTGCCTGGGCCCTCCGATCCTATAATTCACCCCTCCACTTT | CAWALRSYNSPLHF | TRBJ1-6 | . | . | TRBV30
TGCGCCAGCAGCCATATCCTCAGGAACACTGAAGCTTTCTTT | CASSHILRNTEAFF | TRBJ1-1 | . | . | TRBV4-1
TGTGCCAGCAGTACCCCGGGACAGCAAGAGACCCAGTACTTC | CASSTPGQQETQYF | TRBJ2-5 | TRBD1 | few | TRBV2
TGTGCCAGCAGTACAGTCAGGGGGCCCACAGATACGCAGTATTTT | CASSTVRGPTDTQYF | TRBJ2-3 | TRBD1 | few | TRBV14
TGTGCCAGCAGTTATTTCAAGGGAGAGACCCAGTACTTC | CASSYFKGETQYF | TRBJ2-5 | . | . | TRBV6-5
TGTGCCTGGACTCTCGGGGGGGCGCTTGGCTACACCTTC | CAWTLGGALGYTF | TRBJ1-2 | . | . | TRBV30
TGTGCCAGCAGCTTAGATGCAAACATTCAGTACTTC | CASSLDANIQYF | TRBJ2-4 | . | . | TRBV7-2
TGTGCCAGCAGCCTGAGTGTTGATTCACCCCTCCACTTT | CASSLSVDSPLHF | TRBJ1-6 | . | . | TRBV7-9